This TCR beta chain was profiled in a study of OX40 agonist ivuxolimab in advanced cancers. Looking at the study overall: Around 40% of patients had received prior checkpoint inhibitor therapy. Study conclusions and caveats: Clonal expansion was seen in CD4+ and CD8+ blood T cells by week 6 at 0.1 to 3.0 mg/kg.

The CDR3 runs to 16 residues. Germline V gene sequence: CDR1 MGHRA, CDR2 YSYEKL. Trimming pared 0 bases from V and 6 bases from J, leaving 14 bases between. Method: immunoSEQ multiplex PCR; TCRdb's copy keeps in-frame clones and lacks some. The sample shows about 80,000 clones, roughly four fifths of them seen only once. Comments on this clone: Its antigen is not known.

Sequenced material: CD4+ or CD8+ T cells sorted from blood, taken in a trial of the OX40 agonist ivuxolimab. The chain joins TRBV4-1 to TRBJ2-2, with D possibly matching TRBD1 (6 bases). This receptor was identified in an adult with an advanced solid tumor such as melanoma, head and neck, liver or kidney cancer. CDR3 in amino acids: CASSQEGGHSSGELFF. DNA for the CDR3: TGCGCCAGCAGCCAAGAAGGGGGACACTCCTCCGGGGAGCTGTTTTTT.